The sample holds one count of the clone carrying this T cell receptor (beta chain). This record belongs to a study of blood T cell repertoires in COVID-19. Study context: The analysed material was cDNA or gDNA that came from T cells, B-cell-depleted T cells, or PBMCs.

TCRdb's table, derived via immunoSEQ multiplex PCR, lists solely in-frame clones and lacks some. Among tens of thousands of clones, 82% were seen once, and the ten largest hold roughly 7.3%. V lost 6 bases and J 3 bases, leaving 5 bases between the germline ends. The CDR3 extends over 11 amino acids. The germline CDR1 and CDR2 sequences are MNHNY and SVGAGI (reference sequence). J is TRBJ1-1 and V is TRBV6-6; no clear D gene. The TCR was taken from a human donor in a cohort sampled during active COVID-19. The sequencing input was peripheral blood. This CDR3 reads CASSGDTEAFF. CDR3 nucleotide sequence: TGTGCCAGCAGCGGGGACACTGAAGCTTTCTTT.